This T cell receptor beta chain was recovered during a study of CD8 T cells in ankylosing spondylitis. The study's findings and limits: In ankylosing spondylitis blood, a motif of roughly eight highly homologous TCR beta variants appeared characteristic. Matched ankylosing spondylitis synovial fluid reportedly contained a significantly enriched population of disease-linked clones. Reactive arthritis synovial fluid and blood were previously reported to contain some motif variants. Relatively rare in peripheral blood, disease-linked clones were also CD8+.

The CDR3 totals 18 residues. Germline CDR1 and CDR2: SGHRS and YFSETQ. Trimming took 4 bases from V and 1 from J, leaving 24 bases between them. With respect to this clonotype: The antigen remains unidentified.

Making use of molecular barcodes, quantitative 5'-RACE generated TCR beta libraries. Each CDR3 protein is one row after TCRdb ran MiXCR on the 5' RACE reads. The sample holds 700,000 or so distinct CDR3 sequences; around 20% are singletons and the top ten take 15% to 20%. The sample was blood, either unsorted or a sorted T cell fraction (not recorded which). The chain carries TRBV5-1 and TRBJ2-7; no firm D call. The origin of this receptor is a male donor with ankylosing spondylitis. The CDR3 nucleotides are TGCGCCAGCAGCCCCCGACCGTCGACCGGTACTGCTTCCTACGAGCAGTACTTC. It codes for CASSPRPSTGTASYEQYF.